This passage covers 19 T cell receptor beta chains from one sample sequenced in a study of T cell changes during pregnancy in multiple sclerosis. Sequenced by immunoSEQ multiplex PCR; TCRdb stores in-frame clones only, minus some. The data contain approximately 70,000 clones, 80% to 95% of them singletons. Sequenced material: peripheral blood, taken in the second trimester of pregnancy. The receptors come from a female donor with multiple sclerosis, enrolled in a pregnancy study.

This chain joins TRBV7-2 and TRBJ2-7, with 9 bases matching TRBD1. The germline V gene has CDR1 SGHTA and CDR2 FQGNSA. This CDR3 has 14 residues. V lost 1 base to trimming and J lost 2 bases; unmatched junction nucleotides: 0. The CDR3: CASSLGQGAYEQYF. CDR3 DNA: TGTGCCAGCAGCTTAGGACAGGGGGCCTACGAGCAGTACTTC.

The rearrangement joins TRBV19 to TRBJ1-2, with 7 bases that match TRBD1. The CDR3 is made up of 13 amino acids. V shed 7 bases and J 6 bases; nucleotides not matched to a gene: 8. CDR1 is LNHDA and CDR2 is SQIVND in the germline V gene (reference sequence). CDR3: CASTYTGTDGYTF. The CDR3 coding sequence is TGTGCCAGTACCTACACCGGGACAGATGGCTACACCTTC.

This clone was observed a handful of times. This chain joins TRBV13 and TRBJ2-1, with D possibly matching TRBD2 (6 bases). The CDR3 spans 14 residues. Trimming shortened V by 7 bases and J by 12 bases, and 22 bases separated the two germline ends. Germline values: CDR1 PRHDT, CDR2 FYEKMQ (reference sequence). CDR3 sequence reads: CASKVAGLGSGQFF. As DNA, the CDR3 is TGTGCCAGCAAGGTCGCGGGGTTGGGTTCTGGGCAGTTCTTC.

The chain joins TRBV7-2 to TRBJ1-5; D is ambiguous. The CDR3 length is 17 residues. The ends were cut back, 2 bases at V and 0 bases at J, with 14 bases in the middle. The germline V gene encodes CDR1 SGHTA and CDR2 FQGNSA. The CDR3 DNA follows: TGTGCCAGCAGCTTACTGGGAGCGTCCGATAGCAATCAGCCCCAGCATTTT. Amino acids: CASSLLGASDSNQPQHF.

The chain couples TRBV27 to TRBJ1-2; D uncertain. This CDR3 contains 15 residues. Trimming shortened V by 5 bases and J by 5 bases, and 18 bases separated the two germline ends. Germline lookup yields CDR1 MNHEY and CDR2 SMNVEV (reference sequence). CDR3 amino acids: CASSPLGQAEYGYTF. The CDR3 nucleotides read TGTGCCAGCAGTCCCCTAGGGCAAGCGGAGTATGGCTACACCTTC.

The V and J genes are TRBV6-5 and TRBJ1-3, with D unresolved. Germline CDR1 and CDR2: MNHEY and SVGAGI. Between the trimmed V and J ends, which lost 3 bases and 0 bases, there was a span of 9 bases. The CDR3 has 15 residues. CDR3 nucleotide sequence: TGTGCCAGCAGTTATGTGCCAGTCTCTGGAAACACCATATATTTT. This encodes CASSYVPVSGNTIYF.

The J gene is TRBJ2-1, the V gene TRBV30; 8 nucleotides align to TRBD2. This CDR3 contains 14 residues. After removal of 4 bases from V and 5 bases from J, the junction contained 7 bases not matched to a gene. The V gene's germline CDR1 is GTSNPN and CDR2 SVGIG (reference sequence). The CDR3: CAWNPGLEHNEQFF. CDR3 in DNA: TGTGCCTGGAACCCGGGACTAGAACACAATGAGCAGTTCTTC.

This chain connects TRBV6-5 to TRBJ2-5; D is undetermined. The length of the CDR3 is 13 residues. V was trimmed by 6 bases and J by 5 bases, leaving 13 bases between them. Germline assignment: CDR1 MNHEY and CDR2 SVGAGI. The CDR3 sequence is CASSGMFRETQYF. CDR3 in DNA: TGTGCCAGCAGCGGTATGTTTCGTGAGACCCAGTACTTC.

The chain joins TRBV18 to TRBJ2-7; 12 nucleotides line up with TRBD2. Trimming at V came to 1 base and at J to 6 bases, leaving 7 bases not matched to a gene. The CDR3 is made up of 16 amino acids. Germline CDR1 reads KGHSH; CDR2 reads LQKENI. For the CDR3, the DNA is TGTGCCAGCTCACCACTCCAGACTAGCGGGAGCTCCGAGCAGTACTTC. Its protein is CASSPLQTSGSSEQYF.

The chain recombines TRBV6-6 with TRBJ1-4, with 7 bases lining up with TRBD1. Germline CDR1 and CDR2: MNHNY and SVGAGI (reference sequence). With 8 bases clipped from V and 6 bases from J, the junction kept 6 bases outside the gene matches. The CDR3 has 13 residues. DNA for the CDR3: TGTGCCAGCGGGGACAGACTTTATGAAAAACTGTTTTTT. Its translation: CASGDRLYEKLFF.

CDR3 sequence reads: CASSLTPNTEAFF. For the CDR3, the DNA is TGCGCCAGCAGCCTGACACCGAACACTGAAGCTTTCTTT. The chain recombines TRBV5-1 with TRBJ1-1; D is unclear. The CDR3 spans 13 residues. Per the germline V gene, CDR1 is SGHRS and CDR2 is YFSETQ. V was pared by 4 bases and J by 1 base, with 8 bases between.

The chain carries TRBV18 and TRBJ1-2; no definite D call. Between the trimmed V and J ends, which lost 0 bases and 1 base, there was a span of 6 bases. The germline V gene encodes CDR1 KGHSH and CDR2 LQKENI. This CDR3 is 14 amino acids long. The CDR3 DNA is TGTGCCAGCTCACCACCGCAGGTTAACTATGGCTACACCTTC. Its protein is CASSPPQVNYGYTF.

This clone appeared a single time. This rearrangement joins TRBV11-2 to TRBJ1-1, with a weak D call TRBD1 (5 bases). Germline values: CDR1 SGHAT, CDR2 FQNNGV. The CDR3 consists of 14 residues. V was pared by 8 bases and J by 2 bases, with 15 bases between. CDR3 bases: TGTGCCAGCGGTCGGCAGGGCTCTAACACTGAAGCTTTCTTT. Protein sequence: CASGRQGSNTEAFF.

The genes are TRBV7-9 and TRBJ2-5; D remains ambiguous. The CDR3 is 16 amino acids. From germline, CDR1 is SEHNR and CDR2 FQNEAQ (reference sequence). The V end lost 1 base, the J end lost 4 bases, and 16 bases lay between the germline ends. CDR3: CASSLVGDGLGETQYF. CDR3 DNA sequence: TGTGCCAGCAGCTTAGTTGGAGATGGCCTTGGAGAGACCCAGTACTTC.

This rearrangement joins TRBV5-5 to TRBJ2-5; 12 bases match TRBD2. The germline CDR1 and CDR2 sequences are SGHKS and YYEKEE (reference sequence). The ends lost 2 bases at V and 0 bases at J; junction bases unmatched: 2. CDR3 length: 16 residues. Here the CDR3 reads CASSFTSGGYQETQYF. The CDR3 nucleotides are TGTGCCAGCAGCTTTACTAGCGGGGGGTACCAAGAGACCCAGTACTTC.

The chain uses TRBV5-5 and TRBJ2-5; weak D call: TRBD1 (6 bases). Trimming left V 2 bases short and J 5 bases short, with 13 bases between. CDR3 length: 14 amino acids. Per germline, CDR1 SGHKS and CDR2 YYEKEE (reference sequence). CDR3 region: CASSLTGLVETQYF. As DNA, the CDR3 is TGTGCCAGCAGCTTAACAGGGTTGGTGGAGACCCAGTACTTC.

The rearrangement uses TRBV5-1 and TRBJ2-2; 9 bases are a match to TRBD2. Germline V gene lookup returns CDR1 SGHRS and CDR2 YFSETQ. This CDR3 comprises 15 residues. Trimming removed 5 bases from V and 6 bases from J; junction bases left unmatched: 8. CDR3: CASRGREGHAGELFF. CDR3 in DNA: TGCGCCAGCAGGGGGCGGGAGGGCCACGCCGGGGAGCTGTTTTTT.

CDR3 sequence: CASSPLDRDGGGRYTF. Here the CDR3 DNA reads TGTGCCAGCTCACCCCTCGATCGGGACGGGGGTGGGCGCTACACCTTC. This chain connects TRBV18 to TRBJ1-2, with a tentative D call TRBD1 (5 bases). V gave up 3 bases and J gave up 9 bases, with 23 bases separating them. From germline, CDR1 is KGHSH and CDR2 LQKENI. The CDR3 is 16 residues long.

This chain connects TRBV18 to TRBJ2-6, with 7 bases lining up with TRBD1. Germline CDR1 reads KGHSH; CDR2 reads LQKENI. The V segment lost 2 bases and the J segment 1 base; nucleotides outside the gene matches: 8. The CDR3 has 18 residues. CDR3 nucleotide sequence: TGTGCCAGCTCACCAGTCCCGCCCAGGGGGTCTGGGGCCAACGTCCTGACTTTC. This encodes CASSPVPPRGSGANVLTF. The full variable domain, in which reference TRBV18 and TRBJ2-6 provide the parts outside the CDR3, is NAGVMQNPRHLVRRRGQEARLRCSPMKGHSHVYWYRQLPEEGLKFMVYLQKENIIDESGMPKERFSAEFPKEGPSILRIQQVVRGDSAAYFCASSPVPPRGSGANVLTFGAGSRLTVL.